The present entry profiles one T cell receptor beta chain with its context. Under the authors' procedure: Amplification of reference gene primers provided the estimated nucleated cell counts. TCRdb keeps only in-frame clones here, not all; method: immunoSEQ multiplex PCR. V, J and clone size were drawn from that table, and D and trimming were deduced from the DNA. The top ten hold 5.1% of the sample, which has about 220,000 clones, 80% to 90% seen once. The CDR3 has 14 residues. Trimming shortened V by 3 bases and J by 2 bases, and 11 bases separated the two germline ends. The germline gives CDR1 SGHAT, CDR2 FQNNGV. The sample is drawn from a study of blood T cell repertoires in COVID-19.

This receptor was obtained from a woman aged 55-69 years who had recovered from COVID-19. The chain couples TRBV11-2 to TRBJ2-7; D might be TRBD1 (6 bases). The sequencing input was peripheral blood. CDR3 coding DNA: TGTGCCAGCAGCTTCAGGGGTTGGCCCTACGAGCAGTACTTC. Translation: CASSFRGWPYEQYF.